This passage covers 6 T cell receptor beta chains from one sample sequenced in a study of post-analysis software for immune sequencing data. Each TCR beta cDNA library carried unique molecular identifiers. In TCRdb, the PCR reads were re-called with MiXCR into one record per CDR3 protein. The table includes hundreds of thousands of distinct CDR3 sequences, approximately 37% detected once. For these TCRs, the target antigens are not known. General study findings and limits: There were a handful of TRBV segments more frequent in patients than controls, and TRBV5-6, TRBV5-1 and TRBV20-1 were among them.

Sequencing was carried out using blood. The receptors derive from a girl aged 2 to 10 with multiple sclerosis.

The chain employs TRBV7-9 and TRBJ2-2; D assignment may be TRBD1 or TRBD2 (5 bases each). The length of the CDR3 is 15 residues. V was pared by 7 bases and J by 3 bases, with 15 bases between. CDR1 is SEHNR, CDR2 FQNEAQ, per germline (reference sequence). The chain's CDR3 is CASIVTGTHTGELFF. As DNA, the CDR3 is TGTGCCAGCATCGTGACCGGGACCCACACCGGGGAGCTGTTTTTT.

The chain joins TRBV28 to TRBJ2-5; D tentatively fits TRBD1 or TRBD2 (6 bases each). Germline V gene sequence: CDR1 MDHEN, CDR2 SYDVKM. V was shortened by 6 bases and J by 4 bases, with 18 bases between the two germline ends. The CDR3 length is 15 residues. Written as DNA, the CDR3 is TGTGCCAGCAGCGGGGCGGGACAAGCCTTAGAGACCCAGTACTTC. Amino acids: CASSGAGQALETQYF.

The sample holds a few counts of this clonotype. The chain couples TRBV10-3 to TRBJ2-4; 12 bases map to TRBD2. The closer fit of TRBJ2-7 to the DNA end suggests the J call may be wrong. This CDR3 has 18 residues. Germline V gene lookup returns CDR1 ENHRY and CDR2 SYGVKD. CDR3 coding DNA: TGTGCCATCAGTGAGCAGTCGTGGCTAGCGGGGGGGGAGTACGAGCAGTACTTC. Protein product: CAISEQSWLAGGEYEQYF.

This chain links TRBV3-1 with TRBJ2-5; TRBD2 might be the D (5 bases). This CDR3 spans 15 amino acids. Germline V gives CDR1 LGHDT, CDR2 YNNKEL (reference sequence). The V end was cut by 1 base, the J end by 5 bases, with 14 bases between. CDR3 bases: TGTGCCAGCAGCCAAGTGATTAGCGTGGGGGAGACCCAGTACTTC. This translates into CASSQVISVGETQYF.

DNA of the CDR3: TGTGCCAGCAGTTACGGCGGGACAAATGAGCAGTTCTTC. It yields the protein CASSYGGTNEQFF. The chain combines TRBV6-2 or TRBV6-3 with TRBJ2-1, with D possibly being TRBD1 or TRBD2 (6 bases each). In germline, CDR1 is MNHEY, CDR2 SVGEGT. CDR3 size: 13 residues. Trimming removed 2 bases from V and 7 bases from J, with 9 bases in between.

A few counts support this clonotype. The CDR3 bases are TGTGCCAGCAGTTTATTCAGGCCCAACTCTGGGGCCAACGTCCTGACTTTC. This gives the protein CASSLFRPNSGANVLTF. This chain connects TRBV27 to TRBJ2-6; D remains ambiguous. CDR1 is MNHEY, CDR2 SMNVEV, per germline (reference sequence). The CDR3 runs to 17 residues. Trimming took off 1 base at V and 0 bases at J, with 10 bases between the two ends.